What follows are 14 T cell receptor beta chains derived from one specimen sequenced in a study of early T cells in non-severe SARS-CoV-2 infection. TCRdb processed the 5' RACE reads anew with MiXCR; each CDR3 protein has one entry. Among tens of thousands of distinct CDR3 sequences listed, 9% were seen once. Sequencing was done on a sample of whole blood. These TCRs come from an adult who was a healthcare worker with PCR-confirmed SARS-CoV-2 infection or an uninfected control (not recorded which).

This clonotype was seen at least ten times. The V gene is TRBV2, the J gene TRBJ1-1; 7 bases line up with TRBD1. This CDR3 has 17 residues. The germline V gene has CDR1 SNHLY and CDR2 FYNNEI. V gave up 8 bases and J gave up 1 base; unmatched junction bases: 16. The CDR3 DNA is TGTGCCAGCGTGTTGGGGGACAGTGCCTCCGGGAACACTGAAGCTTTCTTT. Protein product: CASVLGDSASGNTEAFF.

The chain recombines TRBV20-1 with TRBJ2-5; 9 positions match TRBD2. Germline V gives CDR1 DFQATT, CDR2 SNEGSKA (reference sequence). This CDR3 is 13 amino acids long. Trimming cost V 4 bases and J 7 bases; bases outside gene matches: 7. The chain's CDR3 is CSATAGGEWTQYF. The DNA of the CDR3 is TGCAGTGCTACAGCGGGGGGAGAATGGACCCAGTACTTC.

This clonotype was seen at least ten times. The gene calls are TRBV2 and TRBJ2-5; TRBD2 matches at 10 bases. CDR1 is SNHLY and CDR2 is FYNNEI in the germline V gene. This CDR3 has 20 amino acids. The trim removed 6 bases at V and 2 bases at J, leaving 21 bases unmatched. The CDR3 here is CASSDLPGTSATGGQETQYF. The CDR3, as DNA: TGTGCCAGCAGCGACCTACCCGGGACTAGCGCAACCGGAGGACAAGAGACCCAGTACTTC.

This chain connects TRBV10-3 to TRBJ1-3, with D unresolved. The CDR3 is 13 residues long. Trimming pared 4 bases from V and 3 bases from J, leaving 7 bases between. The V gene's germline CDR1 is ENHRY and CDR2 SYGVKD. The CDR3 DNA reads TGTGCCATCAGTGGGGATGATGGAAACACCATATATTTT. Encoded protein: CAISGDDGNTIYF.

The CDR3 loop reads CASSSTVLRAGANVLTF. CDR3 DNA sequence: TGTGCCAGCAGCTCCACTGTACTACGGGCTGGGGCCAACGTCCTGACTTTC. The rearrangement uses TRBV11-3 and TRBJ2-6; D not resolved. V was clipped by 4 bases and J by 2 bases, with 15 bases between them. The CDR3 spans 17 residues. In germline, CDR1 is SGHNT, CDR2 YENEEA.

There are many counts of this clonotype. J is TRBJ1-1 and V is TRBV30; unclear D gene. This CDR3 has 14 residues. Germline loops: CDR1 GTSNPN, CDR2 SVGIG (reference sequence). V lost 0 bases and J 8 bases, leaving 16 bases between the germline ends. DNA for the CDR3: TGTGCCTGGAGTGTAGAAACGGCGCACAAAGAAGCTTTCTTT. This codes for CAWSVETAHKEAFF.

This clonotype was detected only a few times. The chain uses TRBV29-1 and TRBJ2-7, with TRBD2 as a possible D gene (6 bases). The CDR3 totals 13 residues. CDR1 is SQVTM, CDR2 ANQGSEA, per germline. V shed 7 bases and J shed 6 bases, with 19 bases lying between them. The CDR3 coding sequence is TGCAGCGCAACCGGGACTGCACGTTTCGAGCAGTACTTC. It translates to CSATGTARFEQYF.

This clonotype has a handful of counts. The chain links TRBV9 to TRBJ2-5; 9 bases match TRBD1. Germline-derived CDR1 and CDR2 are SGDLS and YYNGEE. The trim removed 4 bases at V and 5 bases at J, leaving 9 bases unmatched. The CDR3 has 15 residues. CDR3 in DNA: TGTGCCAGCAGCTCACAGGGGGCTTTCTGGGAGACCCAGTACTTC. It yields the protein CASSSQGAFWETQYF.

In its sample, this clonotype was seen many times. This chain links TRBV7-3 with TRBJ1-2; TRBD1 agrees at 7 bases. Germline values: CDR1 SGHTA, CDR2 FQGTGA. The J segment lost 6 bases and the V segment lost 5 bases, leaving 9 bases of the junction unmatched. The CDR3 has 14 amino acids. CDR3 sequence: CASSPSARGDGYTF. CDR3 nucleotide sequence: TGTGCCAGCAGCCCAAGCGCCAGGGGGGATGGCTACACCTTC.

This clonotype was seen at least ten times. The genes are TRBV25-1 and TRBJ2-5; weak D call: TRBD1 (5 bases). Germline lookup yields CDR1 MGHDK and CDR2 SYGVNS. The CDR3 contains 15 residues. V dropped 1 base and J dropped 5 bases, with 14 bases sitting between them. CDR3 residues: CASSELSRVLETQYF. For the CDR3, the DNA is TGTGCCAGCAGTGAATTAAGCAGGGTGTTGGAGACCCAGTACTTC.

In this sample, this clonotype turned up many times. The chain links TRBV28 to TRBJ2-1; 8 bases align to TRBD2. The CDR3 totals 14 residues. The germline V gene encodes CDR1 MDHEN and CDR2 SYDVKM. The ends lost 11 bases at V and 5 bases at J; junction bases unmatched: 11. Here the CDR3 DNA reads TGTGCCTCCAATCCGACTAGCGACAACAATGAGCAGTTCTTC. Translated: CASNPTSDNNEQFF.

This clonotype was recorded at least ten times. The CDR3 sequence: CASSLFPNTGELFF. CDR3 nucleotide sequence: TGTGCCAGCAGCTTATTTCCGAACACCGGGGAGCTGTTTTTT. The chain has TRBV11-3 and TRBJ2-2; D unresolved. Germline V gene data show CDR1 as SGHNT and CDR2 as YENEEA. The CDR3 contains 14 residues. V was clipped by 2 bases and J by 0 bases, with 4 bases between them. Supplemented by reference TRBV11-3 and TRBJ2-2, the full variable domain reads EAGVVQSPRYKIIEKKQPVAFWCNPISGHNTLYWYLQNLGQGPELLIRYENEEAVDDSQLPKDRFSAERLKGVDSTLKIQPAELGDSAVYLCASSLFPNTGELFFGEGSRLTVL.

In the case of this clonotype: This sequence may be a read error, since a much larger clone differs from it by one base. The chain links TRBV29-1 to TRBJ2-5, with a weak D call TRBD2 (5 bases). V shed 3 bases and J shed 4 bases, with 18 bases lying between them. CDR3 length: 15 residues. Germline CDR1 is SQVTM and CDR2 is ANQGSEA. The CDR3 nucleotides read TGCAGCGTTGATACGCCAGTCGACGGGATAGAGACCCAGTACTTC. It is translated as CSVDTPVDGIETQYF.

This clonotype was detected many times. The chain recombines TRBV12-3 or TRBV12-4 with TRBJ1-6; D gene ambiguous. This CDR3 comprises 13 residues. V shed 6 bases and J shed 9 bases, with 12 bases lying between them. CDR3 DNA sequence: TGTGCCAGCAGCCCTACGACCGTTTCACCCCTCCACTTT. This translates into CASSPTTVSPLHF.